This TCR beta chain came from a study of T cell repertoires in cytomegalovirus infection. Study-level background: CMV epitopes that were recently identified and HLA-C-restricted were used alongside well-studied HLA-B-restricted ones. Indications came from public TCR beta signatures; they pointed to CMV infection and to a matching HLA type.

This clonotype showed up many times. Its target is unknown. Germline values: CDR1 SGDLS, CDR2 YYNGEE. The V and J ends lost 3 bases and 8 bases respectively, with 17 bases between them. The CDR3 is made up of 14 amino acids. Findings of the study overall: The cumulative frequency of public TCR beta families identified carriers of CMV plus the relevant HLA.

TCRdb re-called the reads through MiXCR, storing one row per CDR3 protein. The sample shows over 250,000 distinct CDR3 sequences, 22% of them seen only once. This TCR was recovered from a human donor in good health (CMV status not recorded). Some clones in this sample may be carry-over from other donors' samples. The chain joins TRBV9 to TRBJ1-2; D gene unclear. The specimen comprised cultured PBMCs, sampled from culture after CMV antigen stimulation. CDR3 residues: CASSANVGLEGYTF. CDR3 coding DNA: TGTGCCAGCAGCGCCAACGTGGGATTGGAGGGCTACACCTTC.